A single TCR beta chain is shown here with its context. Participants' reported clinical history set cohort assignment. These data are taken from a study of blood T cell repertoires in COVID-19. Study details: PBMCs, B-cell-depleted T cells, or T cells provided the cDNA or gDNA that made up the material.

Generated by immunoSEQ multiplex PCR, the TCRdb table keeps only in-frame clones and is missing some. Here the sample spans 250,000 to 300,000 clones, approximately 83% being singletons. This CDR3 region has 13 residues. CDR1 is MDHEN and CDR2 is SYDVKM in the germline V gene. V was clipped by 8 bases and J by 6 bases, with 14 bases between them. Sample: PBMCs or T cells enriched from blood (not recorded which). The clonotype was recovered from a woman in her forties or fifties who had recovered from COVID-19. The chain joins TRBV28 to TRBJ2-1; possible D gene TRBD1, 5 bases. CDR3 coding DNA: TGTGCCAGCCGTAGGGGTATCGTCAATGAGCAGTTCTTC. Encoded protein: CASRRGIVNEQFF.